This T cell receptor (beta chain) appears in the sequencing data of a study of blood T cells in healthy people across ages. With a J-beta primer mix and a sample-barcoded 5' primer, a second PCR ran 7 to 11 cycles. Each CDR3 protein gets one entry after TCRdb re-called the 5' RACE reads with MiXCR. This sample has roughly 1,100,000 distinct CDR3 sequences, with almost 25% found just once. General study findings and limits: Per million T cells, TCR beta diversity dropped roughly linearly as age increased.

Germline CDR1 is DFQATT and CDR2 is SNEGSKA (reference sequence). The CDR3 spans 11 residues. Trimming stripped 0 bases from V and 4 bases from J, with 3 bases between. Researchers report isolating at least 7 million PBMCs per sample. About this clonotype itself: Antigen: not known.

The sample also formed part of further work on T cells of mothers and their children. That paper states: A few healthy Caucasian mothers served as donors, and their six children did as well.

Sequenced material: blood. The clonotype was recovered from a girl aged 2 to 9 in good health. The V call is TRBV20-1, the J call TRBJ1-1, with D hard to call. The CDR3 nucleotides are TGCAGTGCTAGAGAATCCACTGAAGCTTTCTTT. It encodes CSARESTEAFF.